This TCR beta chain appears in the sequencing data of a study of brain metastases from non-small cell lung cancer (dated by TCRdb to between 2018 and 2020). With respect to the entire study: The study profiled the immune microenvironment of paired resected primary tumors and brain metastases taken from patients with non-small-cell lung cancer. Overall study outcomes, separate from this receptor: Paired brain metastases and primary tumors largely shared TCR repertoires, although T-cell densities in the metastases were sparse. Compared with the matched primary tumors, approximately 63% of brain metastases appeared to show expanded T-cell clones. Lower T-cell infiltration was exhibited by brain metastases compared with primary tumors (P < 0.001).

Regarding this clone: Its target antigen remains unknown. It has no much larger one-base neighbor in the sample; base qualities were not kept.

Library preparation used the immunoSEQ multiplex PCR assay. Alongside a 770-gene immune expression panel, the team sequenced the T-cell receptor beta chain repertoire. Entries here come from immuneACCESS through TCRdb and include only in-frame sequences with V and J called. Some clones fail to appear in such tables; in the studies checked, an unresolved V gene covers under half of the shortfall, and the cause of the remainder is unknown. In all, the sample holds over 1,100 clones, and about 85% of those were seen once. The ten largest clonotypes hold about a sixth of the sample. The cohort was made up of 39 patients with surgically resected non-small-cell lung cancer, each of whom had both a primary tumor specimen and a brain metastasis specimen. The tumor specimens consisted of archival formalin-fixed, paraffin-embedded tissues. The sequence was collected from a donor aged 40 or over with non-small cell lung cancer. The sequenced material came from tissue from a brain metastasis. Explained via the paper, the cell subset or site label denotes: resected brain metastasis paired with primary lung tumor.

The CDR3 corresponds to CASSLDPARAYNSPLHF. The sequenced DNA: TGCGCCAGCAGCTTGGATCCCGCTCGAGCCTATAATTCACCCCTCCACTTT. The rearrangement combines TRBV5-1 with TRBJ1-6; the D gene lacks a confident call. Trimming takes 0 bases from V and 2 bases from J, and the germline ends sit 12 bases apart. The CDR3 holds 17 amino acids from the cysteine to the phenylalanine. Here the CDR3 DNA is all that survives: 51 bases in frame from base 1. In the germline V gene, CDR1 corresponds to SGHRS and CDR2 to YFSETQ.